The entry below describes one TCR beta chain. The cohort comprised adults aged roughly 18 to 95 years residing in some 24 US areas. The authors' processing: How many nucleated cells were present was estimated from reference gene primer amplification. Produced via immunoSEQ multiplex PCR; TCRdb's table is partial and in-frame only. From that table come the V and J calls and clone size; the DNA was used to work out D and trimming. Among about 190,000 clones listed, roughly three quarters were seen once. Germline CDR1 and CDR2: SQVTM and ANQGSEA. Between the trimmed V and J ends, which lost 4 bases and 2 bases, there was a span of 8 bases. CDR3 length: 12 residues. The sample belongs to a study of blood T cell repertoires in COVID-19. At the level of the study: Italy, Spain and the United States were the sources of the convalescent and acute COVID-19 samples. Nucleic acid was either cDNA or gDNA, and it came from T cells, B-cell-depleted T cells, or PBMCs.

The rearrangement joins TRBV29-1 to TRBJ1-2, with TRBD1 as a possible D gene (6 bases). Sequenced sample: PBMCs or T cells enriched from blood (not recorded which). This receptor was obtained from a woman in her forties or fifties with acute COVID-19. The CDR3 spells CSVAGQNYGYTF. The CDR3 nucleotides are TGCAGCGTTGCGGGACAAAACTATGGCTACACCTTC.